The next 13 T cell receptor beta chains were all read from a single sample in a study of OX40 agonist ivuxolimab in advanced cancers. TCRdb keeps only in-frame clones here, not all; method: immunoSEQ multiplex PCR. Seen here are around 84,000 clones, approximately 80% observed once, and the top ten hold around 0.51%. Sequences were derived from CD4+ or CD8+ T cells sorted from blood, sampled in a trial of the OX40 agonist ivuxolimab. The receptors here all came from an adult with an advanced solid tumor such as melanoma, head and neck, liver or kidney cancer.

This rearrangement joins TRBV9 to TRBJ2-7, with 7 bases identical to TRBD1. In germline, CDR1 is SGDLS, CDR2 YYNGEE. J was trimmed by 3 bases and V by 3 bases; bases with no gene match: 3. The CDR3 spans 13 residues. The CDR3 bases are TGTGCCAGCAGCGGACAGGGCGGCTACGAGCAGTACTTC. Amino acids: CASSGQGGYEQYF. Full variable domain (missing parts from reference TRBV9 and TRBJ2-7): DSGVTQTPKHLITATGQRVTLRCSPRSGDLSVYWYQQSLDQGLQFLIQYYNGEERAKGNILERFSAQQFPDLHSELNLSSLELGDSALYFCASSGQGGYEQYFGPGTRLTVT.

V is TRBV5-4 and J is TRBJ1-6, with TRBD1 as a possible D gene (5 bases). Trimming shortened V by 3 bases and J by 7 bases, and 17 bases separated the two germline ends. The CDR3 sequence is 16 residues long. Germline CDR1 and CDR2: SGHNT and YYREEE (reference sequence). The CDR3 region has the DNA TGTGCCAGCAGCTCTCGCGCGACAGAGAGAAATTCACCCCTCCACTTT. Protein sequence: CASSSRATERNSPLHF. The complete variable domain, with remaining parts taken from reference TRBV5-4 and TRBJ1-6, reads ETGVTQSPTHLIKTRGQQVTLRCSSQSGHNTVSWYQQALGQGPQFIFQYYREEENGRGNFPPRFSGLQFPNYSSELNVNALELDDSALYLCASSSRATERNSPLHFGNGTRLTVT.

The CDR3 protein is CSGRSGTEQYF. CDR3 bases: TGCAGCGGCCGTAGCGGAACCGAGCAGTACTTC. The gene calls are TRBV29-1 and TRBJ2-7; D is possibly TRBD2 (6 bases). The V gene's germline CDR1 is SQVTM and CDR2 ANQGSEA. V shed 7 bases and J shed 6 bases, with 13 bases lying between them. The CDR3 has 11 amino acids.

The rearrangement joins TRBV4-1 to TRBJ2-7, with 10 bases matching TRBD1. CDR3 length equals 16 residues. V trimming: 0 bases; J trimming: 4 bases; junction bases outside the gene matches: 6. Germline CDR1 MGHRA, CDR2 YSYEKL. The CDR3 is CASSQERRDRGYEQYF. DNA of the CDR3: TGCGCCAGCAGCCAAGAACGCCGGGACAGGGGTTACGAGCAGTACTTC.

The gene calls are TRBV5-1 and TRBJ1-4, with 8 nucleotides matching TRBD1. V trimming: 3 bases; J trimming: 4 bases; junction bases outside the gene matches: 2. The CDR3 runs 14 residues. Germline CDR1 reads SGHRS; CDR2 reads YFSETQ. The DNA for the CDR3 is TGCGCCAGCAGCTGGGGACAGGTTAATGAAAAACTGTTTTTT. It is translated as CASSWGQVNEKLFF.

The CDR3 sequence: CASSSPLTSGYNEQFF. CDR3 DNA: TGTGCCAGCAGCTCCCCCCTGACTAGCGGGTACAATGAGCAGTTCTTC. The chain has TRBV7-3 and TRBJ2-1; 10 nucleotides agree with TRBD2. The CDR3 length is 16 residues. The germline V gene encodes CDR1 SGHTA and CDR2 FQGTGA. Trimming cost V 4 bases and J 4 bases; bases outside gene matches: 7.

CDR3 amino acids: CASSWGLAGGTGELFF. In DNA, the CDR3 is TGTGCCAGCAGCTGGGGACTAGCGGGGGGGACCGGGGAGCTGTTTTTT. The chain is built from TRBV5-4 and TRBJ2-2; 16 bases fit TRBD2. V lost 3 bases, J lost 5 bases, and 1 base stayed unmatched. This CDR3 comprises 16 residues. Germline V CDR1 and CDR2: SGHNT, YYREEE (reference sequence). Full variable domain (rest looked up from reference TRBV5-4 and TRBJ2-2): ETGVTQSPTHLIKTRGQQVTLRCSSQSGHNTVSWYQQALGQGPQFIFQYYREEENGRGNFPPRFSGLQFPNYSSELNVNALELDDSALYLCASSWGLAGGTGELFFGEGSRLTVL.

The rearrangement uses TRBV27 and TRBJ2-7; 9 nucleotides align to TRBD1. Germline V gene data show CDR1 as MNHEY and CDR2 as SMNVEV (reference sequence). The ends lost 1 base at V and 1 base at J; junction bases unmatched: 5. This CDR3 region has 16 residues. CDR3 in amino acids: CASSLYGTGISYEQYF. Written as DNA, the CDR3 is TGTGCCAGCAGTTTATATGGGACAGGGATTTCCTACGAGCAGTACTTC.

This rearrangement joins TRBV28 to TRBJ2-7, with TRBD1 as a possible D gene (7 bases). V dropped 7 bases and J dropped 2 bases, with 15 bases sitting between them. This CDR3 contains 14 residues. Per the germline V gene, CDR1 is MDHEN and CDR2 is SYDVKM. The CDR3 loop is CASIGGGTAYEQYF. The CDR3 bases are TGTGCCAGCATAGGGGGCGGGACGGCCTACGAGCAGTACTTC.

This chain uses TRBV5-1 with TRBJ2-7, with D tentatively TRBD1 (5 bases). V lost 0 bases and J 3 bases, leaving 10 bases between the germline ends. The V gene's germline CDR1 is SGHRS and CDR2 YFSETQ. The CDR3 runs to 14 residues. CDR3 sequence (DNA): TGCGCCAGCAGCTTGGGGGGCAGCAGCTACGAGCAGTACTTC. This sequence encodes CASSLGGSSYEQYF. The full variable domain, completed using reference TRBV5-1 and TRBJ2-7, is KAGVTQTPRYLIKTRGQQVTLSCSPISGHRSVSWYQQTPGQGLQFLFEYFSETQRNKGNFPGRFSGRQFSNSRSEMNVSTLELGDSALYLCASSLGGSSYEQYFGPGTRLTVT.

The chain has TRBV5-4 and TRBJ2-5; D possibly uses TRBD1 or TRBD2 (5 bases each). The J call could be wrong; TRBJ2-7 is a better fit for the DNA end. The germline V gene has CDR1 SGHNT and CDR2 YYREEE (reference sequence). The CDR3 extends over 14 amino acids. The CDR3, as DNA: TGTGCCAGCAGCGTGTTGGGGGAGACCTACGAGCAGTACTTC. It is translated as CASSVLGETYEQYF.

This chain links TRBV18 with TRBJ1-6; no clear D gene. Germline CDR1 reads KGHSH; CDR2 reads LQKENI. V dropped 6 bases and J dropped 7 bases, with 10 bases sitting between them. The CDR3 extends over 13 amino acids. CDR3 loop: CASSREENSPLHF. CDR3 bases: TGTGCCAGCTCCCGGGAGGAGAATTCACCCCTCCACTTT.

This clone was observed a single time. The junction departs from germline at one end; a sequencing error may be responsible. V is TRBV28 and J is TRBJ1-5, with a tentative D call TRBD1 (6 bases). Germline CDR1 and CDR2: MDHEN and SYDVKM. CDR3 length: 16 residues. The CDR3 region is CANSLGGAVSLKPQHF. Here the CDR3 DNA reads TGTGCCAACAGTTTGGGGGGGGCAGTTTCCCTTAAGCCCCAGCATTTT.